These T cell receptor beta chains were read from a single sample in a study of identical twins. MiXCR, applied by TCRdb to the 5' RACE reads, yields one record per CDR3 protein. The sample yields 1.5 million to 2 million distinct CDR3 sequences, around a third seen once. The sample consisted of cord blood. The source of these receptors is a newborn girl in good health. The CDR3 runs from the conserved cysteine through the conserved F or W. The D gene is left open where the match is weak. Some rows have no size entry. The others give once, few or many, or a class for an expanded clone.

TRBV12-3/TRBV12-4	few	TRBJ2-3	NA	16	CASRPRVGILTDTQYF	TGTGCCAGCAGGCCCAGGGTGGGCATACTCACAGATACGCAGTATTTT
TRBV20-1	NA	TRBJ1-2	NA	12	CSAPKPDTGYTF	TGCAGTGCTCCGAAACCAGACACTGGCTACACCTTC
TRBV20-1	NA	TRBJ2-2	TRBD2	15	CSAATSGANTGELFF	TGCAGTGCTGCGACTAGCGGGGCGAACACCGGGGAGCTGTTTTTT
TRBV7-9	NA	TRBJ2-3	TRBD2	16	CASSRSGVSSTDTQYF	TGTGCCAGCAGCCGCAGCGGGGTGTCTAGCACAGATACGCAGTATTTT
TRBV6-5	NA	TRBJ1-2	NA	13	CASSEKTTYGYTF	TGTGCCAGCAGTGAGAAAACAACCTATGGCTACACCTTC
TRBV6-1	NA	TRBJ2-1	TRBD2	15	CASRKAGGPSNEQFF	TGTGCCAGCAGGAAAGCGGGAGGGCCGTCGAATGAGCAGTTCTTC
TRBV4-1	few	TRBJ2-7	NA	15	CASSPGGLSYNEQYF	TGCGCCAGCAGCCCTGGGGGGCTCTCCTACAATGAGCAGTACTTC
TRBV29-1	many	TRBJ2-3	NA	15	CSVENHRASTDTQYF	TGCAGCGTCGAAAATCACCGGGCTAGCACAGATACGCAGTATTTT
TRBV14	few	TRBJ1-2	NA	13	CASSTQGQRGYTF	TGTGCCAGCAGCACCCAGGGGCAGCGGGGCTACACCTTC
TRBV28	few	TRBJ2-1	NA	9	CASINEQFF	TGTGCCAGCATCAATGAGCAGTTCTTC
TRBV4-1	NA	TRBJ2-3	NA	15	CASSQGGVSTDTRYF	TGCGCCAGCAGCCAAGGGGGGGTGAGCACAGATACGCGGTATTTT
TRBV29-1	many	TRBJ2-5	TRBD2	15	CSVAGFNSGSETQYF	TGCAGCGTCGCAGGGTTTAATAGCGGGAGTGAGACCCAGTACTTC
TRBV3-1	NA	TRBJ2-7	TRBD2	13	CASSQDSGNEQYF	TGTGCCAGCAGCCAAGATAGCGGGAACGAGCAGTACTTC